The 8 T cell receptor beta chains reported below all come from one sample, sequenced in a study of human T cells and chemical hapten exposure. Noted time point: patch test 3, about 24 weeks after DPC sensitization. The treatment denotes: therapeutic diphenylcyclopropenone sensitization with weekly scalp DPC. One entry per CDR3 protein, called by TCRdb with MiXCR from the RACE reads. The data show 82,000 or so distinct CDR3 sequences, 13% seen once. The sequences come from whole blood, collected in connection with sensitization to the hapten diphenylcyclopropenone (DPC). The receptors were gathered from a woman in her forties or fifties with alopecia areata. Some clones in this sample may be carry-over from other donors' samples.

There are a few counts of this clonotype. The CDR3: CASSQPGTGVHGYTF. The CDR3 nucleotides read TGTGCCAGCAGCCAGCCCGGGACAGGGGTTCATGGCTACACCTTC. This chain joins TRBV5-5 and TRBJ1-2, with 10 nucleotides matching TRBD1. After removal of 4 bases from V and 6 bases from J, the junction contained 9 bases not matched to a gene. The CDR3 extends over 15 amino acids. Germline CDR1 and CDR2: SGHKS and YYEKEE (reference sequence).

In this sample, this clonotype turned up a few times. The J gene is TRBJ2-7, the V gene TRBV11-2; TRBD2 matches 11 bases. V dropped 5 bases and J dropped 2; count of bases not matched to a gene: 8. The CDR3 runs to 16 residues. Germline values: CDR1 SGHAT, CDR2 FQNNGV. The CDR3 bases are TGTGCCAGCAGCAGCTCGACTAGCGGGAATACCTACGAGCAGTACTTC. Amino acid sequence: CASSSSTSGNTYEQYF. The full variable domain, its missing parts supplied by reference TRBV11-2 and TRBJ2-7, is EAGVAQSPRYKIIEKRQSVAFWCNPISGHATLYWYQQILGQGPKLLIQFQNNGVVDDSQLPKDRFSAERLKGVDSTLKIQPAKLEDSAVYLCASSSSTSGNTYEQYFGPGTRLTVT.

This sequence joins TRBV5-4 and TRBJ2-5; TRBD2 matches 10 bases. The CDR3 consists of 16 residues. Germline assignment: CDR1 SGHNT and CDR2 YYREEE (reference sequence). V trimming: 5 bases; J trimming: 1 base; junction bases outside the gene matches: 8. The CDR3 spells CASRPELAGSQETQYF. The DNA for the CDR3 is TGTGCCAGCAGGCCCGAACTAGCGGGAAGCCAAGAGACCCAGTACTTC.

Ten or more counts support this clonotype. CDR3 coding DNA: TGTGCCAGCAGGTCCACAGGGGAGGAGAATGGCTACACCTTC. Translating it yields CASRSTGEENGYTF. The V call is TRBV6-2 or TRBV6-3, the J call TRBJ1-2; 7 bases line up with TRBD1. CDR3 length equals 14 residues. Germline V gives CDR1 MNHEY, CDR2 SVGEGT. V lost 6 bases, J lost 6 bases, and 10 bases stayed unmatched.

This clonotype has just a few counts. This rearrangement joins TRBV12-3 or TRBV12-4 to TRBJ1-6, with D perhaps TRBD1 (6 bases). The CDR3 consists of 15 residues. V lost 2 bases and J 9 bases, leaving 14 bases between the germline ends. The CDR3 protein is CASSLMGGASSPLHF. CDR3 nucleotides: TGTGCCAGCAGTTTAATGGGGGGCGCGAGTTCACCCCTCCACTTT.

The V and J genes are TRBV5-1 and TRBJ1-6; 8 bases are shared with TRBD1. Germline-derived CDR1 and CDR2 are SGHRS and YFSETQ. J was trimmed by 10 bases and V by 0 bases; bases with no gene match: 12. The CDR3 runs to 17 residues. The CDR3 protein is CASSLGGSGQGVSPLHF. The DNA for the CDR3 is TGCGCCAGCAGCTTGGGAGGATCTGGACAGGGTGTCTCACCCCTCCACTTT. The whole variable domain, filled in from reference TRBV5-1 and TRBJ1-6, reads KAGVTQTPRYLIKTRGQQVTLSCSPISGHRSVSWYQQTPGQGLQFLFEYFSETQRNKGNFPGRFSGRQFSNSRSEMNVSTLELGDSALYLCASSLGGSGQGVSPLHFGNGTRLTVT.

The V call is TRBV11-2, the J call TRBJ2-7, with 9 positions matching TRBD1. The ends lost 3 bases at V and 4 bases at J; junction bases unmatched: 7. Germline assignment: CDR1 SGHAT and CDR2 FQNNGV. The CDR3 contains 15 residues. CDR3 loop: CASSLDWTGDYEQYF. Here the CDR3 DNA reads TGTGCCAGCAGCTTGGATTGGACAGGGGATTACGAGCAGTACTTC. The variable domain in full, completed from reference TRBV11-2 and TRBJ2-7, reads EAGVAQSPRYKIIEKRQSVAFWCNPISGHATLYWYQQILGQGPKLLIQFQNNGVVDDSQLPKDRFSAERLKGVDSTLKIQPAKLEDSAVYLCASSLDWTGDYEQYFGPGTRLTVT.

This clonotype was seen many times. V gene TRBV20-1 combines with J gene TRBJ1-2, with 7 bases identical to TRBD1. Germline-derived CDR1 and CDR2 are DFQATT and SNEGSKA (reference sequence). The CDR3 totals 18 residues. V dropped 5 bases and J dropped 4; count of bases not matched to a gene: 22. This CDR3 reads CSAAPSRQGMKEGYGYTF. The CDR3 DNA reads as TGCAGTGCTGCTCCTTCTCGACAGGGTATGAAGGAAGGCTATGGCTACACCTTC.